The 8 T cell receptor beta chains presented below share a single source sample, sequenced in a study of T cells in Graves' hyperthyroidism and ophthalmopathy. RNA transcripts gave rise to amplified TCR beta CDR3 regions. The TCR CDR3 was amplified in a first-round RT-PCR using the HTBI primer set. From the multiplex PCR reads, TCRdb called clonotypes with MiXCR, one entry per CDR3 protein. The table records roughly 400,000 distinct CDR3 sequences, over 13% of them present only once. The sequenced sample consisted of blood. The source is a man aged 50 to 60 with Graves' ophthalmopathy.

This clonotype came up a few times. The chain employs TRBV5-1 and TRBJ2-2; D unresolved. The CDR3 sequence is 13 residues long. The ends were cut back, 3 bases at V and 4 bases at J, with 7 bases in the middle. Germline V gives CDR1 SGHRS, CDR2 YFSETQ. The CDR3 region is CASSSDRTGELFF. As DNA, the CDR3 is TGCGCCAGCAGCTCGGATCGCACCGGGGAGCTGTTTTTT.

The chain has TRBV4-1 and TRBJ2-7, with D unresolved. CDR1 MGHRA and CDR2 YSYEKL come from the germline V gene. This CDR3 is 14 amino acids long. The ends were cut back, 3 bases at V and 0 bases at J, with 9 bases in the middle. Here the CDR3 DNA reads TGCGCCAGCAGCCATACAGATAGCTCCTACGAGCAGTACTTC. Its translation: CASSHTDSSYEQYF.

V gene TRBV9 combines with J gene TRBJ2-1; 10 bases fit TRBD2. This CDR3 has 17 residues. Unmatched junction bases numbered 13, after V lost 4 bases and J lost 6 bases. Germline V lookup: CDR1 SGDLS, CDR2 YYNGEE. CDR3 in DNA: TGTGCCAGCAGCCCGAACCCCGGGGCTAGCGGGAGCAATGAGCAGTTCTTC. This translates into CASSPNPGASGSNEQFF.

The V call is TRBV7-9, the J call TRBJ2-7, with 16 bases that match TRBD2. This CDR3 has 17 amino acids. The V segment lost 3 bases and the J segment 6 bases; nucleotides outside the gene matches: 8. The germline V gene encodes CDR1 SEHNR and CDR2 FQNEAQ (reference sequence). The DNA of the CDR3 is TGTGCCAGCAGCTTCTCCGGGACTAGCGGGAGGGCCGGCGAGCAGTACTTC. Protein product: CASSFSGTSGRAGEQYF.

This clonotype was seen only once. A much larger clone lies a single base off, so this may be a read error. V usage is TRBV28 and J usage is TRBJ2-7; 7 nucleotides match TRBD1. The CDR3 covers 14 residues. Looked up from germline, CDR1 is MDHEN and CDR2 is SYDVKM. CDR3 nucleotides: TGTGCCAGCAGAGAGACAGGGTTTGGCTACGAGCAGCACTTC. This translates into CASRETGFGYEQHF.

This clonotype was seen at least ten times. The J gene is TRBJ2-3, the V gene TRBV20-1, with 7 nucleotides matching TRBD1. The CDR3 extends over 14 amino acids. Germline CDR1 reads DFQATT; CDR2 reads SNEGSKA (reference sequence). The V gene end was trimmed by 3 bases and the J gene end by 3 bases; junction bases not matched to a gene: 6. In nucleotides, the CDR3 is TGCAGTGCTAGGAAGGGGGCTCGTACAGATACGCAGTATTTT. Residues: CSARKGARTDTQYF.

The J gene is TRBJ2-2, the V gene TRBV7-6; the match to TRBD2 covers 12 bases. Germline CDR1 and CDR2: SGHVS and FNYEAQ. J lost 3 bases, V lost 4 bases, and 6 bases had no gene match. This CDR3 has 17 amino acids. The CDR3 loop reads CASSSKGLAGDTGELFF. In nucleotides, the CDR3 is TGTGCCAGCAGCTCTAAGGGACTAGCGGGTGACACCGGGGAGCTGTTTTTT.

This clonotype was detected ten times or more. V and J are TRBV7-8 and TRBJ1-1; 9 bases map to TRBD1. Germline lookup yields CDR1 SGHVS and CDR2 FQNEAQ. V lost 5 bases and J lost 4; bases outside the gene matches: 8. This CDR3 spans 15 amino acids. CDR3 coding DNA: TGTGCCAGCAGCCGCGGCAGGACAGGGGCCACTGAAGCTTTCTTT. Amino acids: CASSRGRTGATEAFF.